This T cell receptor beta chain was found in a study of cytotoxic CD8 clonotypes in ibrutinib-treated CLL. Study context: When averaged across all of the samples, the counts came to some 250,000 productive templates and more than 85,000 productive rearrangements.

Measured with immunoSEQ multiplex PCR; TCRdb has only the in-frame clones, and not every one. Among about 140,000 clones listed, about 72% were seen once. The germline V and J ends were trimmed by 1 base and 4 bases, with 16 bases remaining between them. There are 17 residues in the CDR3. Germline V gene sequence: CDR1 SGHTA, CDR2 FQGNSA. Whole-study results and caveats: Measured clonality at baseline was greater than in age-matched healthy donors and tracked with circulating CD8+ T-cell counts. Collection times varied between progressing and sustained-remission patients. Upon ibrutinib response clonality rose, and upon progression it fell back toward baseline.

As concerns this clone: Its antigen remains unknown.

This chain joins TRBV7-2 and TRBJ1-4; D not certain. The specimen comprised PBMCs, sampled after 12 months of ibrutinib treatment. The receptor comes from a human donor with chronic lymphocytic leukemia. As DNA, the CDR3 is TGTGCCAGCAGCTTAGAGAGGCCGTGGGATTTTAATGAAAAACTGTTTTTT. Protein sequence: CASSLERPWDFNEKLFF. The whole variable domain, remainder taken from reference TRBV7-2 and TRBJ1-4, is GAGVSQSPSNKVTEKGKDVELRCDPISGHTALYWYRQSLGQGLEFLIYFQGNSAPDKSGLPSDRFSAERTGGSVSTLTIQRTQQEDSAVYLCASSLERPWDFNEKLFFGSGTQLSVL.